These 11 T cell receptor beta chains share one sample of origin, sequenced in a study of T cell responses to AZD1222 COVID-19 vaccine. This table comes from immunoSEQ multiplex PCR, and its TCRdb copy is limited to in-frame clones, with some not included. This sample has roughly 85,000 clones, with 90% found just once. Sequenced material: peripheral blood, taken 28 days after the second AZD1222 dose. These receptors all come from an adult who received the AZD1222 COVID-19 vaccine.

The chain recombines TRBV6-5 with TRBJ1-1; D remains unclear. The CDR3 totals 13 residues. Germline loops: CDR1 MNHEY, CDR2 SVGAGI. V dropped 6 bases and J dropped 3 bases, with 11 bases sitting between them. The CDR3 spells CASRTIRDTEAFF. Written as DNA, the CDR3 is TGTGCCAGCAGAACCATTAGGGACACTGAAGCTTTCTTT.

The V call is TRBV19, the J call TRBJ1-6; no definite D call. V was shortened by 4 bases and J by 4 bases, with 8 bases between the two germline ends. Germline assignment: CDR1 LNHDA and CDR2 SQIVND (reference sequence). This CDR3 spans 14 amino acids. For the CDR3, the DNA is TGTGCCAGTAGTAGAACACCTTATAATTCACCCCTCCACTTT. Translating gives CASSRTPYNSPLHF.

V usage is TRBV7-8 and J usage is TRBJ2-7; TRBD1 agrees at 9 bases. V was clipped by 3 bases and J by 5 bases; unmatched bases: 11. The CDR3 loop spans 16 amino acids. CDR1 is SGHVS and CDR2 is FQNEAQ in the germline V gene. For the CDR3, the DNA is TGTGCCAGCAGCTTGCGGGACAGGGAGATCTCGGACGAGCAGTACTTC. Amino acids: CASSLRDREISDEQYF.

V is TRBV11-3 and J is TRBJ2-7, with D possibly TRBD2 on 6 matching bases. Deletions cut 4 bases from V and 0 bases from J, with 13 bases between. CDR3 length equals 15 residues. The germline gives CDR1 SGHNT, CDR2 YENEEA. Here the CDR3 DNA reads TGTGCCAGCAGCTCTTGGCGGGGTAGCTCCTACGAGCAGTACTTC. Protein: CASSSWRGSSYEQYF.

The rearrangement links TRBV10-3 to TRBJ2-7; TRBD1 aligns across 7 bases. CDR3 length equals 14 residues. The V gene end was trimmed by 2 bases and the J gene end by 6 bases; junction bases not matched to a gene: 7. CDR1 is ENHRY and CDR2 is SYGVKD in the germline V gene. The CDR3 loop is CAISETNRGGEQYF. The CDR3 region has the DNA TGTGCCATCAGTGAGACTAACAGGGGTGGCGAGCAGTACTTC.

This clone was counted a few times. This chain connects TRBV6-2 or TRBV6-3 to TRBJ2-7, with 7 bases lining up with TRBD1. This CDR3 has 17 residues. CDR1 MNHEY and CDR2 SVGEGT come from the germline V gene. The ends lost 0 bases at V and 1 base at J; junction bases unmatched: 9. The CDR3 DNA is TGTGCCAGCAGTTACTCGATCGACGGGACAGCATCCTACGAGCAGTACTTC. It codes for CASSYSIDGTASYEQYF.

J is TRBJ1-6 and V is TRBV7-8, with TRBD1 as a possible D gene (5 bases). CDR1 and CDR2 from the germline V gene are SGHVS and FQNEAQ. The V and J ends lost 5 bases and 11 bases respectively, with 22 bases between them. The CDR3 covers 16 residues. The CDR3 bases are TGTGCCAGCAGCCCCCTGGGCGGGGGAGGATGGACACCCCTCCACTTT. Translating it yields CASSPLGGGGWTPLHF.

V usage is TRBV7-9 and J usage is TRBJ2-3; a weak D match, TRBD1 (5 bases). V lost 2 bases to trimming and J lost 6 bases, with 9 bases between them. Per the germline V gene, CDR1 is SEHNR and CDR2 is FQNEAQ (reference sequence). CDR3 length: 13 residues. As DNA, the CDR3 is TGTGCCAGCAGCTTACTTCAGGGTGATACGCAGTATTTT. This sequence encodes CASSLLQGDTQYF. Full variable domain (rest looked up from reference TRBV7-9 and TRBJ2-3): DTGVSQNPRHKITKRGQNVTFRCDPISEHNRLYWYRQTLGQGPEFLTYFQNEAQLEKSRLLSDRFSAERPKGSFSTLEIQRTEQGDSAMYLCASSLLQGDTQYFGPGTRLTVL.

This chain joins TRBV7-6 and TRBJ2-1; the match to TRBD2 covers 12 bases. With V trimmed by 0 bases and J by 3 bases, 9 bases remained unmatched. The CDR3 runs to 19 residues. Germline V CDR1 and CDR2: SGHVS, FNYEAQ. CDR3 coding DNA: TGTGCCAGCAGCTTAGCGCGACTAGCGGGGGCCCTCGACTACAATGAGCAGTTCTTC. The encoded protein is CASSLARLAGALDYNEQFF.

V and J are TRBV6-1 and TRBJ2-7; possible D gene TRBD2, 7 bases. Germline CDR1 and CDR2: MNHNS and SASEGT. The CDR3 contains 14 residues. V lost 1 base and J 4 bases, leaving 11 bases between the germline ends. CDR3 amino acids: CASSEGGGQYEQYF. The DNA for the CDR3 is TGTGCCAGCAGTGAAGGGGGGGGGCAGTACGAGCAGTACTTC.

The CDR3 protein is CASSPRDRERTEAFF. CDR3 sequence (DNA): TGTGCCAGCAGCCCGCGGGACAGGGAGCGAACTGAAGCTTTCTTT. This rearrangement joins TRBV11-1 to TRBJ1-1, with 9 bases matching TRBD1. V gave up 5 bases and J gave up 5 bases; unmatched junction bases: 9. CDR1 is SGHAT and CDR2 is FQDESV in the germline V gene (reference sequence). This CDR3 is 15 amino acids long.